The sequence of this TCR beta chain was determined in a study of T cells in Graves' hyperthyroidism and ophthalmopathy. Study-wide points: Clonotypes that were expanded in thyroid above 0.001 mostly appeared in blood too. Model output signaled ophthalmopathy a median 6.5 months ahead of onset.

This clonotype showed up many times. Antigen: not known. Extraction of PBMCs used about 9.2 ml of fresh peripheral blood. The CDR3 contains 16 residues. Germline CDR1 and CDR2: SNHLY and FYNNEI. V was pared by 5 bases and J by 5 bases, with 10 bases of the junction left unmatched. It was RNA transcripts that yielded the amplified TCR beta CDR3 regions. A first-round RT-PCR of the TCR CDR3 used the HTBI primer set. MiXCR, run by TCRdb on the multiplex PCR reads, gives a single entry per CDR3 protein. The sample includes some 320,000 distinct CDR3 sequences, around 13% of them seen just once. Sequenced input: blood. The sequence was collected from a middle-aged woman with Graves' ophthalmopathy. This chain connects TRBV2 to TRBJ2-4; 9 nucleotides line up with TRBD1. CDR3 region: CASSTGGAGSENIQYF. The CDR3 DNA sequence: TGTGCCAGCAGTACAGGGGGCGCAGGATCGGAAAACATTCAGTACTTC.